The 24 T cell receptor beta chains presented below share a single source sample, sequenced in a study of blood T cell repertoires in COVID-19. Generated by immunoSEQ multiplex PCR, the TCRdb table keeps only in-frame clones and is missing some. The table lists 170,000 or so clones, 90% to 95% of them singletons. Source material: peripheral blood. Receptors were obtained from a man aged 50 or older with acute or convalescent COVID-19.

The chain links TRBV3-1 (or the pseudogene TRBV3-2) to TRBJ1-1, with 7 bases that match TRBD1. Trimming cost V 3 bases and J 3 bases; bases outside gene matches: 4. CDR1 and CDR2 from the germline V gene are LGHDT and YNNKEL (reference sequence). The CDR3 consists of 14 residues. The CDR3: CASSQPGTDTEAFF. Here the CDR3 DNA reads TGTGCCAGCAGCCAGCCCGGGACAGACACTGAAGCTTTCTTT.

The chain carries TRBV7-9 and TRBJ2-7; 7 nucleotides agree with TRBD1. The CDR3 totals 13 residues. The germline V gene has CDR1 SEHNR and CDR2 FQNEAQ (reference sequence). The V gene end was trimmed by 8 bases and the J gene end by 2 bases; junction bases not matched to a gene: 6. This chain's CDR3 is CASERDSPYEQYF. Written as DNA, the CDR3 is TGTGCCAGCGAAAGGGACAGCCCCTACGAGCAGTACTTC.

The chain joins TRBV12-3 or TRBV12-4 to TRBJ2-5; weak D call: TRBD1 (6 bases). This CDR3 spans 13 amino acids. V lost 7 bases, J lost 5 bases, and 14 bases lay in between. The chain's CDR3 is CASKSAGVETQYF. CDR3 coding DNA: TGTGCCAGCAAGAGTGCAGGGGTGGAGACCCAGTACTTC.

This clone was found a few times. Compared with germline, one end of the junction differs, possibly owing to a read error. The CDR3 here is CASSLGWDRVIEF. The CDR3 coding sequence is TGTGCCAGCAGCTTAGGATGGGACAGGGTTATTGAATTT. The V call is TRBV7-2, the J call TRBJ1-3; 9 nucleotides agree with TRBD1. This CDR3 spans 13 amino acids. The V gene's germline CDR1 is SGHTA and CDR2 FQGNSA. The full variable domain, rest sourced from reference TRBV7-2 and TRBJ1-3, is GAGVSQSPSNKVTEKGKDVELRCDPISGHTALYWYRQSLGQGLEFLIYFQGNSAPDKSGLPSDRFSAERTGGSVSTLTIQRTQQEDSAVYLCASSLGWDRVIEFGEGSWLTVV.

V usage is TRBV5-4 and J usage is TRBJ1-2; 11 nucleotides agree with TRBD1. J gave up 3 bases and V 3 bases, and 4 bases lay outside the gene matches. Germline assignment: CDR1 SGHNT and CDR2 YYREEE (reference sequence). The CDR3 extends over 15 amino acids. The CDR3 DNA reads TGTGCCAGCAGCTCCGGGACAGGGGGATACTATGGCTACACCTTC. Protein sequence: CASSSGTGGYYGYTF.

V usage is TRBV11-2 and J usage is TRBJ2-6, with TRBD2 identical over 8 bases. CDR1 is SGHAT, CDR2 FQNNGV, per germline. V was clipped by 5 bases and J by 1 base; unmatched bases: 4. The CDR3 has 16 amino acids. The CDR3 spells CASSRGGSSGANVLTF. As DNA, the CDR3 is TGTGCCAGCAGCCGGGGGGGTTCTTCTGGGGCCAACGTCCTGACTTTC.

The gene calls are TRBV28 and TRBJ1-2; TRBD1 matches at 7 bases. The J segment lost 4 bases and the V segment lost 7 bases, leaving 9 bases of the junction unmatched. CDR1 is MDHEN, CDR2 SYDVKM, per germline. The CDR3 runs to 14 residues. CDR3 sequence: CASKAGQPSYGYTF. DNA for the CDR3: TGTGCCAGCAAGGCGGGACAGCCTTCCTATGGCTACACCTTC.

The genes are TRBV28 and TRBJ1-6; 7 bases line up with TRBD1. The CDR3 loop spans 15 amino acids. Per the germline V gene, CDR1 is MDHEN and CDR2 is SYDVKM. V was pared by 7 bases and J by 4 bases, with 7 bases of the junction left unmatched. The CDR3 DNA sequence: TGTGCCAGCAACTACCTCAGGGGGTATAATTCACCCCTCCACTTT. It translates to CASNYLRGYNSPLHF.

This chain connects TRBV3-1 (or the pseudogene TRBV3-2) to TRBJ1-4; unclear D gene. V lost 5 bases to trimming and J lost 8 bases, with 21 bases between them. Germline assignment: CDR1 LGHDT and CDR2 YNNKEL (reference sequence). The CDR3 totals 16 residues. This CDR3 reads CASSSRLLSRVEKLFF. For the CDR3, the DNA is TGTGCCAGCAGCTCCCGACTACTTAGTCGGGTCGAAAAACTGTTTTTT.

V and J are TRBV3-1 (or the pseudogene TRBV3-2) and TRBJ2-2, with 11 bases matching TRBD2. CDR3 size: 17 residues. CDR1 and CDR2 from the germline V gene are LGHDT and YNNKEL (reference sequence). The junction had 11 bases not matched to a gene; V was cut back by 4 bases and J by 7 bases. The CDR3 DNA is TGTGCCAGCAGCCGCAAACTAGCGGGGGCCTCAGGCGGGGAGCTGTTTTTT. It codes for CASSRKLAGASGGELFF.

The CDR3 is CASSPRGQDYEQYF. As DNA, the CDR3 is TGTGCCAGCTCACCGAGAGGGCAGGACTACGAGCAGTACTTC. The chain carries TRBV18 and TRBJ2-7; tentatively, D is TRBD2 (5 bases). The CDR3 has 14 residues. V lost 3 bases and J lost 3, with 12 bases in between. Germline lookup yields CDR1 KGHSH and CDR2 LQKENI.

V usage is TRBV19 and J usage is TRBJ2-1; weak D call: TRBD2 (6 bases). V lost 4 bases, J lost 5 bases, and 18 bases lay in between. This CDR3 has 16 residues. CDR1 and CDR2 from the germline V gene are LNHDA and SQIVND (reference sequence). The CDR3: CASSTSLAPNHNEQFF. The CDR3 region has the DNA TGTGCCAGTAGTACCTCCCTAGCGCCGAACCACAATGAGCAGTTCTTC.

This sequence joins TRBV7-9 and TRBJ2-7; 10 bases fit TRBD1. The CDR3 is 14 residues long. CDR1 is SEHNR, CDR2 FQNEAQ, per germline (reference sequence). The junction had 6 bases not matched to a gene; V was cut back by 3 bases and J by 7 bases. The CDR3 DNA is TGTGCCAGCAGCTTGTGGGACAGGGGAGTTGAGCAGTACTTC. Translating it yields CASSLWDRGVEQYF.

The V call is TRBV27, the J call TRBJ1-5; 7 nucleotides agree with TRBD1. The CDR3 length is 14 residues. Germline V gene sequence: CDR1 MNHEY, CDR2 SMNVEV (reference sequence). V lost 6 bases to trimming and J lost 3 bases; unmatched junction nucleotides: 5. CDR3 region: CASSQDRSNQPQHF. The DNA for the CDR3 is TGTGCCAGCAGCCAGGACAGGTCCAATCAGCCCCAGCATTTT.

CDR3 in amino acids: CASSQARAWSYNEQFF. The CDR3 nucleotides are TGCGCCAGCAGCCAAGCGCGGGCATGGTCCTACAATGAGCAGTTCTTC. The chain links TRBV4-1 to TRBJ2-1, with D perhaps TRBD2 (5 bases). The length of the CDR3 is 16 residues. V was shortened by 1 base and J by 1 base, with 11 bases between the two germline ends. Looked up from germline, CDR1 is MGHRA and CDR2 is YSYEKL.

V is TRBV5-1 and J is TRBJ2-7; the match to TRBD1 covers 9 bases. The germline gives CDR1 SGHRS, CDR2 YFSETQ. This CDR3 is 14 amino acids long. V dropped 0 bases and J dropped 6; count of bases not matched to a gene: 4. The CDR3 loop reads CASSLGQGGGEQYF. The DNA for the CDR3 is TGCGCCAGCAGCTTGGGACAGGGGGGCGGCGAGCAGTACTTC.

The chain carries TRBV7-2 and TRBJ2-7, with D perhaps TRBD2 (5 bases). CDR3 length: 14 amino acids. The V end lost 1 base, the J end lost 6 bases, and 13 bases lay between the germline ends. The germline V gene encodes CDR1 SGHTA and CDR2 FQGNSA. The CDR3 sequence is CASSLEVRRGEQYF. The CDR3 DNA sequence: TGTGCCAGCAGCTTAGAGGTGCGACGGGGCGAGCAGTACTTC.

The chain combines TRBV9 with TRBJ2-1; the match to TRBD2 covers 8 bases. V lost 4 bases and J lost 4; bases outside the gene matches: 7. The CDR3 spans 15 residues. Germline assignment: CDR1 SGDLS and CDR2 YYNGEE. CDR3 sequence reads: CASSLGTSRYNEQFF. The CDR3 nucleotides are TGTGCCAGCAGCCTCGGGACTAGTAGGTACAATGAGCAGTTCTTC.

This clone has a single count. CDR3 sequence (DNA): TGCGCCAGCCGGGGGGGCGCCATCAATGAGCAGTTCTTC. This translates into CASRGGAINEQFF. The genes are TRBV5-1 and TRBJ2-1, with TRBD2 matching over 8 bases. The CDR3 contains 13 residues. V lost 7 bases to trimming and J lost 6 bases; unmatched junction nucleotides: 6. Germline CDR1 is SGHRS and CDR2 is YFSETQ.

This rearrangement joins TRBV5-1 to TRBJ2-1, with D possibly matching TRBD1 (6 bases). The CDR3 spans 14 residues. Germline V CDR1 and CDR2: SGHRS, YFSETQ. Between the trimmed V and J ends, which lost 1 base and 10 bases, there was a span of 15 bases. CDR3 in DNA: TGCGCCAGCAGCTTGTCAAGGGGGTCGGGGGAGCAGTTCTTC. Amino acids: CASSLSRGSGEQFF.

This chain connects TRBV29-1 to TRBJ1-1; the D gene is possibly TRBD1 (6 bases). The ends were cut back, 5 bases at V and 5 bases at J, with 12 bases in the middle. The CDR3 runs to 12 residues. CDR1 and CDR2 (germline): SQVTM, ANQGSEA. This CDR3 reads CSVTGKGTEAFF. For the CDR3, the DNA is TGCAGCGTTACAGGGAAGGGGACTGAAGCTTTCTTT. Full variable domain (outside the CDR3, taken from reference TRBV29-1 and TRBJ1-1): SAVISQKPSRDICQRGTSLTIQCQVDSQVTMMFWYRQQPGQSLTLIATANQGSEATYESGFVIDKFPISRPNLTFSTLTVSNMSPEDSSIYLCSVTGKGTEAFFGQGTRLTVV.

The rearrangement uses TRBV14 and TRBJ1-3; 7 nucleotides match TRBD1. J gave up 4 bases and V 1 base, and 7 bases lay outside the gene matches. The germline V gene has CDR1 SGHDN and CDR2 FVKESK. The CDR3 is 16 amino acids. The CDR3 loop reads CASSQGKGAGGNTIYF. DNA of the CDR3: TGTGCCAGCAGCCAAGGAAAGGGGGCTGGAGGAAACACCATATATTTT.

This clone has just one count. The chain joins TRBV7-9 to TRBJ1-1; 7 bases match TRBD1. The V gene's germline CDR1 is SEHNR and CDR2 FQNEAQ (reference sequence). The V segment lost 4 bases and the J segment 1 base; nucleotides outside the gene matches: 6. The CDR3 length is 15 residues. CDR3 coding DNA: TGTGCCAGCAGCTCGAAGACAGGGTGGAACACTGAAGCTTTCTTT. Protein sequence: CASSSKTGWNTEAFF.

This chain uses TRBV9 with TRBJ1-5; perhaps TRBD1 as D (6 bases). The CDR3 has 14 residues. V was pared by 5 bases and J by 6 bases, with 15 bases between. Germline lookup yields CDR1 SGDLS and CDR2 YYNGEE. The CDR3 coding sequence is TGTGCCAGCAGTCCCAGGGGTTCGGCTCAGCCCCAGCATTTT. The encoded protein is CASSPRGSAQPQHF.